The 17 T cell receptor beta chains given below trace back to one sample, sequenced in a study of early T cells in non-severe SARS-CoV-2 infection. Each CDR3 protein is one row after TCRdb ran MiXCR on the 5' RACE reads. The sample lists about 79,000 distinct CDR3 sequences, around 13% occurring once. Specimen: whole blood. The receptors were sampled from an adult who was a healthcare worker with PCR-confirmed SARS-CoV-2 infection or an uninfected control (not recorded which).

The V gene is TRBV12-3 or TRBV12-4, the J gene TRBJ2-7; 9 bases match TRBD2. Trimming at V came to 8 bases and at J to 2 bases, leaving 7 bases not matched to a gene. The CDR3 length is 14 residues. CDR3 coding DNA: TGTGCCAGCCGGACAGCGGGAGGTCCCTACGAGCAGTACTTC. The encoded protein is CASRTAGGPYEQYF.

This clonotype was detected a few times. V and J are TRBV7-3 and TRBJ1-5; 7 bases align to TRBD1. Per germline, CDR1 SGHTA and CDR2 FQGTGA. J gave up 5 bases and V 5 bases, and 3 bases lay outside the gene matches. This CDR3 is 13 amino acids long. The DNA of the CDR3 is TGTGCCAGCAGCGTAGGGACAGATCAGCCCCAGCATTTT. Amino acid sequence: CASSVGTDQPQHF.

The CDR3 here is CSVGTGQMNTEAFF. The DNA of the CDR3 is TGCAGCGTGGGGACAGGACAGATGAACACTGAAGCTTTCTTT. V gene TRBV29-1 combines with J gene TRBJ1-1, with 8 positions matching TRBD1. J gave up 0 bases and V 6 bases, and 6 bases lay outside the gene matches. CDR1 and CDR2 (germline): SQVTM, ANQGSEA. The CDR3 spans 14 residues.

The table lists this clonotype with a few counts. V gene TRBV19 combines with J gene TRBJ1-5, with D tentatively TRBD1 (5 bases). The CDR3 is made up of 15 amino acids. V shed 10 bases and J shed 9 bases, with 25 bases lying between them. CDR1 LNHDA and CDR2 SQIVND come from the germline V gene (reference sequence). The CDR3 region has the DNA TGTGCCACCAGTCGAGGACAATCCCGTTCCCGGCCCCAGCATTTT. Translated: CATSRGQSRSRPQHF. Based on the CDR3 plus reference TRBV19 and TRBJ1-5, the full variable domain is DGGITQSPKYLFRKEGQNVTLSCEQNLNHDAMYWYRQDPGQGLRLIYYSQIVNDFQKGDIAEGYSVSREKKESFPLTVTSAQKNPTAFYLCATSRGQSRSRPQHFGDGTRLSIL.

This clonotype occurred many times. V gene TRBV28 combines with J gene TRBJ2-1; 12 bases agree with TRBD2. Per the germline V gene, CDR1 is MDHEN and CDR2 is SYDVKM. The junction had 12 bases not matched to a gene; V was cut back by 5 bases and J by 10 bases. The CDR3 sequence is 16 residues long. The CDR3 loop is CASSPLAGGATGEQFF. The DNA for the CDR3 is TGTGCCAGCAGTCCGCTAGCGGGAGGGGCTACCGGAGAGCAGTTCTTC.

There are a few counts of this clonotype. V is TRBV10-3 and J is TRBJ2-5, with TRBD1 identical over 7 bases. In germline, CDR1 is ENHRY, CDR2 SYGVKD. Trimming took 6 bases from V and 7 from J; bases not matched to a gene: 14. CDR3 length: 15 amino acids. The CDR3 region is CAISPGTEPSGTQYF. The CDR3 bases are TGTGCCATCAGCCCCGGGACAGAGCCATCAGGGACCCAGTACTTC.

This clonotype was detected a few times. The CDR3 nucleotides read TGCAGCGTTGCGGGGGGGCAAGAGACCCAGTACTTC. It yields the protein CSVAGGQETQYF. The chain uses TRBV29-1 and TRBJ2-5; 8 nucleotides match TRBD2. V shed 4 bases, J shed 2 bases, and the junction held 0 bases outside the gene matches. The germline V gene encodes CDR1 SQVTM and CDR2 ANQGSEA. This CDR3 has 12 amino acids.

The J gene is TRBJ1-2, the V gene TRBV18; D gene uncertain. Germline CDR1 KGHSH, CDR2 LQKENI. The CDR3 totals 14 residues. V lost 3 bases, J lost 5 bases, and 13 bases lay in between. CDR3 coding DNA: TGTGCCAGCTCACCGGACGTTATTGGGTATGGCTACACCTTC. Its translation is CASSPDVIGYGYTF. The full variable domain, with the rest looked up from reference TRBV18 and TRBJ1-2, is NAGVMQNPRHLVRRRGQEARLRCSPMKGHSHVYWYRQLPEEGLKFMVYLQKENIIDESGMPKERFSAEFPKEGPSILRIQQVVRGDSAAYFCASSPDVIGYGYTFGSGTRLTVV.

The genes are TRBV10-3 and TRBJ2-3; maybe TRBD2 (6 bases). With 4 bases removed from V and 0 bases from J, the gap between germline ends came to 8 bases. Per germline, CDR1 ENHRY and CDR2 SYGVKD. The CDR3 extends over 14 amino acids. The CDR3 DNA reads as TGTGCCATCAGTGTAGGAGGGAGCACAGATACGCAGTATTTT. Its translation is CAISVGGSTDTQYF.

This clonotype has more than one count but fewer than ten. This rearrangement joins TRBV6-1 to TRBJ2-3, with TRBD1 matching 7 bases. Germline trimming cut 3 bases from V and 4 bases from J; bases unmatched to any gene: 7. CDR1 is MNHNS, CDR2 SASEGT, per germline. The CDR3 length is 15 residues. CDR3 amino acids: CASSDPTGIADTQYF. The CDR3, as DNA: TGTGCCAGCAGTGACCCGACAGGGATAGCAGATACGCAGTATTTT.

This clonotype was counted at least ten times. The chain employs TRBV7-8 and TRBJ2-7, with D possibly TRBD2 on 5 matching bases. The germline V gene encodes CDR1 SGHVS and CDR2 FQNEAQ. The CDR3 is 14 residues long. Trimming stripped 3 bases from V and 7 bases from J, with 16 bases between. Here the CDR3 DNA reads TGTGCCAGCAGCTTGCAAATACTAGTCTCGGAGCAGTACTTC. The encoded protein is CASSLQILVSEQYF.

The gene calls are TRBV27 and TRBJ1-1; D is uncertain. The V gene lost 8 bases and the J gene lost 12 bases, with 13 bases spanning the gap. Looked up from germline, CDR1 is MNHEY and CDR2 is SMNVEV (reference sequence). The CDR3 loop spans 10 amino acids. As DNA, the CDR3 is TGTGCCAGCTGTACACCGGCCCCTTTCTTT. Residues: CASCTPAPFF.

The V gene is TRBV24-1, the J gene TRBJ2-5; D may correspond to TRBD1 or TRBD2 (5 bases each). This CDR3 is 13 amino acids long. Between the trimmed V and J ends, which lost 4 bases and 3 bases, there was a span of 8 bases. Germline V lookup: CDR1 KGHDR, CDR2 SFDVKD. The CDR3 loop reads CATSDGAEETQYF. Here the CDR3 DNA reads TGTGCCACCAGTGACGGGGCGGAAGAGACCCAGTACTTC.

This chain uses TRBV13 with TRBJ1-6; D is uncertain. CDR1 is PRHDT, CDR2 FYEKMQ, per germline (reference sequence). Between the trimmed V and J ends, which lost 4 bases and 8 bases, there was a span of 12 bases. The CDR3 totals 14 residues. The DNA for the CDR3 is TGTGCCAGCAGCTCCGGACGTCCGCATTCACCCCTCCACTTT. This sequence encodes CASSSGRPHSPLHF.

This CDR3 reads CASSLTGINYGYTF. CDR3 DNA: TGTGCCAGCAGTTTGACAGGAATTAACTATGGCTACACCTTC. The chain is built from TRBV12-3 or TRBV12-4 and TRBJ1-2; D possibly corresponds to TRBD1 (6 bases). The CDR3 extends over 14 amino acids. V was trimmed by 3 bases and J by 1 base, leaving 9 bases between them.

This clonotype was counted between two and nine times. This CDR3 reads CASSVDRGDYNEQFF. CDR3 sequence (DNA): TGTGCCAGCAGTGTTGACAGGGGCGACTACAATGAGCAGTTCTTC. The J gene is TRBJ2-1, the V gene TRBV6-5, with TRBD1 matching 8 bases. CDR3 length: 15 amino acids. V lost 5 bases and J lost 3; bases outside the gene matches: 6. Germline V gene lookup returns CDR1 MNHEY and CDR2 SVGAGI.

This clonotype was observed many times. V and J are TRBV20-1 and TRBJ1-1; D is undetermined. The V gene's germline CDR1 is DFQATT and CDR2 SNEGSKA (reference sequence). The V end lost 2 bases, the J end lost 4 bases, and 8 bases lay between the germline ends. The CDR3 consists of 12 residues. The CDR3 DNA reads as TGCAGTGCTAGAAAAGAGACCACTGAAGCTTTCTTT. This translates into CSARKETTEAFF.